This T cell receptor beta chain was sequenced during a study of T cells after yellow fever vaccination. The CDR3 sequence is 15 residues long. The V and J ends lost 0 bases and 4 bases respectively, with 10 bases between them. Germline values: CDR1 SGHDN, CDR2 FVKESK. Via MiXCR, TCRdb re-called the 5' RACE reads, giving one row per CDR3 protein. This sample has more than 90,000 distinct CDR3 sequences; 7% to 8.5% occur once, and the top ten carry 25%. Findings and limits, study-wide: There was a small share of clonotypes that showed up in both the CD4 and CD8 compartments.

This clonotype was detected ten times or more. No antigen is known for it. Material: CD8+ T cells sorted from PBMCs, obtained 45 days after the yellow fever booster vaccination. The clonotype was recovered from a young man who received the YFV17D yellow fever vaccine. The chain has TRBV14 and TRBJ2-1, with D possibly matching TRBD2 (6 bases). The CDR3 here is CASSQEWTIYNEQFF. The CDR3 nucleotides are TGTGCCAGCAGCCAAGAATGGACTATATACAATGAGCAGTTCTTC.